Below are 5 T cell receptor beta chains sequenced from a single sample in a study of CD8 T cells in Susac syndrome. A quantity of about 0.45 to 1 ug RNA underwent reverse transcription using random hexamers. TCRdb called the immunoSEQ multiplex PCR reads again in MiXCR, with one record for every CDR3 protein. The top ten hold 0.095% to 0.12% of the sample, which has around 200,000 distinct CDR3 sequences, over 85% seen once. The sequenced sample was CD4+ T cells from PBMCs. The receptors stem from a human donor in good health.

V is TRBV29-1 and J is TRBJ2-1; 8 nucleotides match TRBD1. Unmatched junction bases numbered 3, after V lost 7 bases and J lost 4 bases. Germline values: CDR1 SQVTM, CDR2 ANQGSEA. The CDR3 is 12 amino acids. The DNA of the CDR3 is TGCAGCGGGGACAGGCCATACAATGAGCAGTTCTTC. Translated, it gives CSGDRPYNEQFF.

As DNA, the CDR3 is TGTGCCAGCACTCCAAGGGGCGGCAACTATGGCTACACCTTC. Translated, it gives CASTPRGGNYGYTF. V is TRBV27 and J is TRBJ1-2; the D gene is possibly TRBD1 (5 bases). CDR1 is MNHEY, CDR2 SMNVEV, per germline (reference sequence). The CDR3 has 14 amino acids. Trimming cost V 7 bases and J 2 bases, with 14 bases left between them.

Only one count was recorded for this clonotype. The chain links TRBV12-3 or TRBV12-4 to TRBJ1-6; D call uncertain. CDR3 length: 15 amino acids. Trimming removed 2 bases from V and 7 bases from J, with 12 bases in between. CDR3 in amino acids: CASSLRGNDNSPLHF. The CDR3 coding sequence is TGTGCCAGCAGTTTACGGGGAAACGACAATTCACCCCTCCACTTT.

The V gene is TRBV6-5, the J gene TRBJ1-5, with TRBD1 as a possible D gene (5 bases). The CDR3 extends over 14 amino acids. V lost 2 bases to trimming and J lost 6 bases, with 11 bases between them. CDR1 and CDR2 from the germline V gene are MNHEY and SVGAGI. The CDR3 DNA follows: TGTGCCAGCAGTTACGGGGGAGTAGGTCAGCCCCAGCATTTT. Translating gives CASSYGGVGQPQHF.

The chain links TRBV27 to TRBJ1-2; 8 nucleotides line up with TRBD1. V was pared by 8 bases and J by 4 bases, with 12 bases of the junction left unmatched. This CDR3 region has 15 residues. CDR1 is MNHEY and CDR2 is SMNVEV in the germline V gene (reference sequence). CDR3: CASRMGQANSYGYTF. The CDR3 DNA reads TGTGCCAGCCGAATGGGACAGGCGAACTCCTATGGCTACACCTTC.